This T cell receptor beta chain is drawn from a study of T cell repertoires in cytomegalovirus infection (dated by TCRdb to between 2017 and 2020). Concerning the study at large: Recently identified HLA-C-restricted CMV epitopes, whose presentation resists viral immunomodulation, were targeted by peptide stimulations together with well-studied HLA-B-restricted epitopes. The HLA type of each donor mattered for the analysis, because public TCR beta signatures pointed to carriage of CMV infection along with the matching HLA type. Study-wide conclusions, independent of this receptor: The ex vivo response was dominated by HLA-C-restricted CMV-specific TCR beta clonotypes, which also provided the single most frequent clonotype in two of eight donors. Cumulative frequency of public TCR beta family members discriminated carriers of CMV infection plus the relevant HLA type in this cohort and an independent approximately 360-donor cohort.

This clonotype was detected only a few times. No cognate antigen has been identified for it. No base-level quality is on record; no much larger clone is a single base apart. The CDR3 goes from the cysteine to the phenylalanine over 14 residues. Just the 42-base CDR3 DNA is kept, in frame starting at base 1. V is pruned by 5 bases and J by 6 bases, leaving 2 bases of the junction without a gene match. Reading the label with the study, this specimen's treatment or condition is: in vitro stimulation with specific CMV peptide epitopes to enrich CMV-specific T cells. Data came from an Illumina HiSeq 1500. TCRdb handled the public reads itself, with Q25 trimming in fastp and clone calling in MiXCR, and kept productive beta chains. Records with the same CDR3 protein are collapsed into one entry carrying the most frequent genes and DNA. The sample yields 450,000 to 600,000 distinct CDR3 sequences; approximately 40% were counted once. About 39% of the sample rests with the top ten.

This receptor was obtained from a human donor in good health (CMV status not recorded). Some clones in this sample may be carry-over from other donors' samples. Sequenced here: cultured PBMCs, sampled from culture after CMV antigen stimulation. The chain is assembled from TRBV12-3 or TRBV12-4 and TRBJ2-4, with 12 bases aligning to TRBD2. The bases are TGTGCCAGCAGTGCACTAGCGGGGGGAAACATTCAGTACTTC. This sequence encodes CASSALAGGNIQYF.